Listed below are T cell receptor beta chains from one sample, sequenced in a study of response to subunit inactivated influenza vaccine. TCRdb independently ran MiXCR on the RT-PCR reads; one entry per CDR3 protein. This table holds about 500,000 distinct CDR3 sequences, roughly 13% found once. The sequences come from PBMCs from blood, collected roughly 46 days after vaccination. The receptors come from a man over 45 who received an inactivated influenza vaccine. Both conserved end residues are part of each CDR3. Fields, in order: clone size, V gene, D gene, J gene, CDR3 DNA, CDR3 protein. The D gene is left open where the match is weak. Size is stated for part of the rows, as once, few or many counts, or as a class when the clone is expanded.

size: -
V: TRBV28
D: -
J: TRBJ1-4
DNA: TGTGCCAGCTACGGACCTCAGCGTGAAAAACTGTTTTTT
CDR3: CASYGPQREKLFF

size: many
V: TRBV7-9
D: -
J: TRBJ2-1
DNA: TGTGCCAGCAGCTTAGCGGGGCGTAACAATGAGCAGTTCTTC
CDR3: CASSLAGRNNEQFF

size: few
V: TRBV6-1
D: -
J: TRBJ2-2
DNA: TGTGCCAGCAGCCCGGGACTTACGAACACCGGGGAGCTGTTTTTT
CDR3: CASSPGLTNTGELFF

size: few
V: TRBV7-9
D: -
J: TRBJ1-6
DNA: TGTGCCAGCAGCCCGTGGAGCTCCTATAATTCACCCCTCCACTTT
CDR3: CASSPWSSYNSPLHF

size: -
V: TRBV6-6
D: -
J: TRBJ2-7
DNA: TGTGCCAGCAGAAAAGGGGACGAGCAGTACTTC
CDR3: CASRKGDEQYF

size: -
V: TRBV5-1
D: -
J: TRBJ2-7
DNA: TGCGCCAGCAGCTCTCTTAGGCCACCTTACGAGCAGTACTTC
CDR3: CASSSLRPPYEQYF

size: few
V: TRBV29-1
D: -
J: TRBJ2-7
DNA: TGCAGCGCCAAATCGACCTACGAGCAGTACTTC
CDR3: CSAKSTYEQYF

size: -
V: TRBV12-3/TRBV12-4
D: -
J: TRBJ1-2
DNA: TGTGCCAGCTCCCAGAGCTATGGCTACACCTTC
CDR3: CASSQSYGYTF

size: -
V: TRBV5-1
D: -
J: TRBJ2-5
DNA: TGCGCCAGCAGCCTAACCGGGACGGAGACCCAGTACTTC
CDR3: CASSLTGTETQYF

size: few
V: TRBV5-1
D: -
J: TRBJ1-5
DNA: TGCGCCAGCAGCTTGGCCCGCTCATATAGGGGCGTTGGAAGCAATCAGCCCCAGCATTTT
CDR3: CASSLARSYRGVGSNQPQHF

size: many
V: TRBV6-2/TRBV6-3
D: -
J: TRBJ2-1
DNA: TGTGCCAGCAGTAAAGATGGCGGATCCTACAATGAGCAGTTCTTC
CDR3: CASSKDGGSYNEQFF

size: -
V: TRBV6-2/TRBV6-3
D: -
J: TRBJ1-1
DNA: TGTGCCGCAGGCAGGGCAGGTCCGAACACTGAAGCTTTCTTT
CDR3: CAAGRAGPNTEAFF

size: few
V: TRBV28
D: TRBD1
J: TRBJ2-7
DNA: TGTGCCATCAGACAGGGGGCGTCCTACGAGCAGTACTTC
CDR3: CAIRQGASYEQYF

size: few
V: TRBV20-1
D: -
J: TRBJ1-1
DNA: TGCAGTGCTAGAGATATGACTGAAGCTTTCTTT
CDR3: CSARDMTEAFF

size: many
V: TRBV7-9
D: -
J: TRBJ2-7
DNA: TGTGCCAGCAGCTTGGCGAGTAGCTCCTACGAGCAGTACTTC
CDR3: CASSLASSSYEQYF

size: few
V: TRBV19
D: -
J: TRBJ1-1
DNA: TGTGCCAGTAGTATCCCGAGGGACACTGAAGCTTTCTTT
CDR3: CASSIPRDTEAFF

size: few
V: TRBV7-2
D: -
J: TRBJ2-3
DNA: TGTGCCAGCAGCCGGGATACAAGCACAGATACGCAGTATTTT
CDR3: CASSRDTSTDTQYF

size: few
V: TRBV9
D: -
J: TRBJ1-1
DNA: TGTGCCAGCAGCGCGCTCGACAGCGAGAACACTGAAGCTTTCTTT
CDR3: CASSALDSENTEAFF

size: -
V: TRBV5-6
D: -
J: TRBJ2-1
DNA: TGTGCCAGCAGCTTGGTCGGAGCCCACAATGAGCAGTTCTTC
CDR3: CASSLVGAHNEQFF

size: few
V: TRBV7-7
D: TRBD1
J: TRBJ2-5
DNA: TGTGCCAGCAGCCCAACAGGGGGCTTACAAGAGACCCAGTACTTC
CDR3: CASSPTGGLQETQYF